What follows are 26 T cell receptor beta chains derived from one specimen sequenced in a study of technical replicates of blood from a handful of donors. Sequencing used immunoSEQ multiplex PCR; TCRdb keeps in-frame clones, though not all of them. The sample includes 100,000 or so clones, almost 97% seen only once; the top ten take around 0.4%. The sample taken for sequencing was T cells isolated from PBMCs. All receptors derive from a human donor in good health.

This rearrangement joins TRBV27 to TRBJ2-7; TRBD2 is a possible D gene (6 bases). Germline CDR1 and CDR2: MNHEY and SMNVEV (reference sequence). This CDR3 region has 14 residues. The ends were cut back, 2 bases at V and 4 bases at J, with 12 bases in the middle. This CDR3 is CASSLRGIYYEQYF. The CDR3 nucleotides read TGTGCCAGCAGTTTACGGGGGATCTATTACGAGCAGTACTTC.

The chain couples TRBV7-9 to TRBJ2-7; no clear D gene. CDR1 is SEHNR and CDR2 is FQNEAQ in the germline V gene (reference sequence). The V end lost 3 bases, the J end lost 5 bases, and 5 bases lay between the germline ends. The CDR3 has 11 residues. The CDR3: CASSFTNEQYF. CDR3 DNA: TGTGCCAGCAGCTTTACAAACGAGCAGTACTTC.

This chain uses TRBV6-5 with TRBJ2-2, with D unclear. V gave up 2 bases and J gave up 0 bases, with 7 bases separating them. CDR3 length: 15 amino acids. CDR1 MNHEY and CDR2 SVGAGI come from the germline V gene. In DNA, the CDR3 is TGTGCCAGCAGTTACGATGCAGCGAACACCGGGGAGCTGTTTTTT. This encodes CASSYDAANTGELFF.

The V gene is TRBV18, the J gene TRBJ2-7; 11 bases fit TRBD2. The CDR3 covers 14 residues. Germline trimming cut 8 bases from V and 2 bases from J; bases unmatched to any gene: 5. The germline CDR1 and CDR2 sequences are KGHSH and LQKENI. For the CDR3, the DNA is TGTGCCAGCACTTATAGCGGGAGGGCCTACGAGCAGTACTTC. This gives the protein CASTYSGRAYEQYF.

A single count supports this clone. This chain joins TRBV6-1 and TRBJ1-4; D is perhaps TRBD1 (5 bases). The CDR3 is 14 amino acids. Germline lookup yields CDR1 MNHNS and CDR2 SASEGT. Deletions cut 6 bases from V and 3 bases from J, with 11 bases between. In DNA form, the CDR3 reads TGTGCCAGCAGAGCAGGGCTGGCTAATGAAAAACTGTTTTTT. This encodes CASRAGLANEKLFF.

The chain links TRBV4-1 to TRBJ2-7; D is perhaps TRBD1 (5 bases). Between the trimmed V and J ends, which lost 1 base and 4 bases, there was a span of 14 bases. The germline V gene encodes CDR1 MGHRA and CDR2 YSYEKL. CDR3 length: 15 residues. CDR3 protein: CASSQAFQGLYEQYF. In nucleotides, the CDR3 is TGCGCCAGCAGCCAAGCGTTCCAGGGCCTGTACGAGCAGTACTTC.

This clone appeared once. The rearrangement uses TRBV7-9 and TRBJ1-2; 7 positions match TRBD1. Germline CDR1 and CDR2: SEHNR and FQNEAQ (reference sequence). The junction had 2 bases not matched to a gene; V was cut back by 1 base and J by 6 bases. The CDR3 contains 13 residues. The CDR3 region has the DNA TGTGCCAGCAGCTTAGGACAGGGCAATGGCTACACCTTC. Translating gives CASSLGQGNGYTF.

The chain combines TRBV10-3 with TRBJ1-2; TRBD1 matches 7 bases. Germline V gives CDR1 ENHRY, CDR2 SYGVKD. J gave up 5 bases and V 0 bases, and 9 bases lay outside the gene matches. CDR3 length: 16 amino acids. CDR3 sequence reads: CAISESPTGSLYGYTF. For the CDR3, the DNA is TGTGCCATCAGTGAGTCGCCGACAGGGAGCCTATATGGCTACACCTTC.

J is TRBJ2-2 and V is TRBV25-1, with 7 bases fitting TRBD2. Germline V gene lookup returns CDR1 MGHDK and CDR2 SYGVNS. The CDR3 loop spans 15 amino acids. V lost 1 base to trimming and J lost 4 bases; unmatched junction nucleotides: 3. Here the CDR3 reads CASSEWGGGTGELFF. CDR3 sequence (DNA): TGTGCCAGCAGTGAATGGGGGGGTGGCACCGGGGAGCTGTTTTTT.

V gene TRBV27 combines with J gene TRBJ2-3; D is perhaps TRBD1 (6 bases). CDR3 length: 13 amino acids. Trimming stripped 5 bases from V and 6 bases from J, with 12 bases between. Germline CDR1 and CDR2: MNHEY and SMNVEV (reference sequence). The DNA for the CDR3 is TGTGCCAGCAGTCCTTTTCAGGGGGATACGCAGTATTTT. This codes for CASSPFQGDTQYF.

The chain is built from TRBV19 and TRBJ2-3; 7 bases are shared with TRBD2. The CDR3 extends over 12 amino acids. The trim removed 5 bases at V and 11 bases at J, leaving 7 bases unmatched. Germline-derived CDR1 and CDR2 are LNHDA and SQIVND (reference sequence). CDR3 loop: CASSPGGVGQYF. The CDR3 DNA is TGTGCCAGTAGTCCGGGGGGTGTAGGGCAGTATTTT.

The V call is TRBV9, the J call TRBJ2-2; TRBD2 agrees at 10 bases. Trimming took 2 bases from V and 4 from J; bases not matched to a gene: 8. CDR1 is SGDLS and CDR2 is YYNGEE in the germline V gene. The CDR3 contains 17 residues. The CDR3 region has the DNA TGTGCCAGCAGCGTCCTGGGACTAGCGAGGTCCACCGGGGAGCTGTTTTTT. Protein product: CASSVLGLARSTGELFF.

The V gene is TRBV7-9, the J gene TRBJ2-3, with a tentative D call TRBD2 (6 bases). The CDR3 spans 16 residues. The V and J ends lost 0 bases and 0 bases respectively, with 10 bases between them. Germline-derived CDR1 and CDR2 are SEHNR and FQNEAQ (reference sequence). The CDR3 coding sequence is TGTGCCAGCAGCTTAGCCGGGACTTCCAGCACAGATACGCAGTATTTT. Protein: CASSLAGTSSTDTQYF.

The V and J genes are TRBV19 and TRBJ2-1, with TRBD2 matching over 7 bases. The trim removed 6 bases at V and 4 bases at J, leaving 9 bases unmatched. The germline CDR1 and CDR2 sequences are LNHDA and SQIVND (reference sequence). The CDR3 is 15 residues long. The CDR3 DNA is TGTGCCAGTAGCGTTCTAGCGGTACATTACAATGAGCAGTTCTTC. It is translated as CASSVLAVHYNEQFF.

This rearrangement joins TRBV10-3 to TRBJ2-7; D call uncertain. The V and J ends lost 3 bases and 1 base respectively, with 7 bases between them. Germline lookup yields CDR1 ENHRY and CDR2 SYGVKD. The CDR3 has 13 amino acids. CDR3 loop: CAISEEDSYEQYF. In nucleotides, the CDR3 is TGTGCCATCAGTGAAGAGGATTCCTACGAGCAGTACTTC.

This sequence joins TRBV9 and TRBJ2-3; 8 bases match TRBD1. The CDR3 sequence is 15 residues long. The V gene end was trimmed by 2 bases and the J gene end by 2 bases; junction bases not matched to a gene: 4. The germline V gene has CDR1 SGDLS and CDR2 YYNGEE. The CDR3 protein is CASSVGTGLTDTQYF. The CDR3 bases are TGTGCCAGCAGCGTTGGGACAGGCCTCACAGATACGCAGTATTTT.

The rearrangement links TRBV27 to TRBJ2-6; possible D gene TRBD2, 6 bases. Germline lookup yields CDR1 MNHEY and CDR2 SMNVEV (reference sequence). This CDR3 contains 13 residues. V lost 5 bases and J 4 bases, leaving 6 bases between the germline ends. CDR3 coding DNA: TGTGCCAGCAGTCTAGCGGGGGCCAACGTCCTGACTTTC. The encoded protein is CASSLAGANVLTF.

The chain employs TRBV25-1 and TRBJ2-1, with TRBD1 matching over 9 bases. The CDR3 covers 15 residues. With 2 bases clipped from V and 5 bases from J, the junction kept 4 bases outside the gene matches. The germline CDR1 and CDR2 sequences are MGHDK and SYGVNS. The CDR3 DNA sequence: TGTGCCAGCAGTGAACCTGGGACAGGGCACAATGAGCAGTTCTTC. This encodes CASSEPGTGHNEQFF.

V usage is TRBV5-1 and J usage is TRBJ1-2, with 9 nucleotides matching TRBD1. V gave up 2 bases and J gave up 5 bases; unmatched junction bases: 4. Germline lookup yields CDR1 SGHRS and CDR2 YFSETQ. The CDR3 has 14 amino acids. The CDR3 sequence: CASSLRDRDYGYTF. CDR3 DNA sequence: TGCGCCAGCAGCTTAAGGGACAGGGATTATGGCTACACCTTC.

V gene TRBV9 combines with J gene TRBJ2-2; D is ambiguous. The germline gives CDR1 SGDLS, CDR2 YYNGEE. This CDR3 contains 13 residues. The ends were cut back, 0 bases at V and 4 bases at J, with 4 bases in the middle. The CDR3 DNA follows: TGTGCCAGCAGCGTAGATATCACCGGGGAGCTGTTTTTT. As protein: CASSVDITGELFF.

This clone appeared once. The rearrangement links TRBV7-8 to TRBJ2-1, with D possibly TRBD2 on 5 matching bases. V was pared by 1 base and J by 6 bases, with 10 bases between. Germline loops: CDR1 SGHVS, CDR2 FQNEAQ. This CDR3 region has 14 residues. The CDR3 region is CASSLETGFNEQFF. CDR3 nucleotide sequence: TGTGCCAGCAGCTTAGAAACGGGGTTCAATGAGCAGTTCTTC.

The chain joins TRBV9 to TRBJ2-1; D unresolved. This CDR3 comprises 15 residues. With 0 bases removed from V and 3 bases from J, the gap between germline ends came to 10 bases. CDR1 and CDR2 from the germline V gene are SGDLS and YYNGEE. In DNA, the CDR3 is TGTGCCAGCAGCGTAGGAAGCGCCCTCTACAATGAGCAGTTCTTC. It is translated as CASSVGSALYNEQFF.

CDR3 in DNA: TGTGCCAGCAGCATGGGGGCTAACCCATATGAGACCCAGTACTTC. It is translated as CASSMGANPYETQYF. The rearrangement uses TRBV11-2 and TRBJ2-5; D may be TRBD1 (6 bases). Between the trimmed V and J ends, which lost 5 bases and 5 bases, there was a span of 18 bases. CDR1 SGHAT and CDR2 FQNNGV come from the germline V gene. The CDR3 has 15 amino acids.

The chain employs TRBV2 and TRBJ2-2; 12 nucleotides match TRBD2. The CDR3 length is 19 residues. Trimming took 6 bases from V and 3 from J; bases not matched to a gene: 14. Germline lookup yields CDR1 SNHLY and CDR2 FYNNEI. The CDR3 here is CASSTPARRLAGDTGELFF. The CDR3, as DNA: TGTGCCAGCAGCACCCCAGCCCGACGACTAGCGGGAGACACCGGGGAGCTGTTTTTT.

The CDR3 reads CASSFTDEQFF. The CDR3 DNA follows: TGTGCCAGCAGCTTTACGGATGAGCAGTTCTTC. The genes are TRBV13 and TRBJ2-1; D is ambiguous. CDR1 and CDR2 (germline): PRHDT, FYEKMQ (reference sequence). This CDR3 contains 11 residues. V lost 3 bases and J 8 bases, leaving 5 bases between the germline ends.

CDR3 sequence reads: CASSRDRTSETQYF. CDR3 DNA sequence: TGTGCCAGCAGTCGGGACAGAACATCGGAGACCCAGTACTTC. J is TRBJ2-5 and V is TRBV27, with TRBD1 matching over 7 bases. Germline V gene data show CDR1 as MNHEY and CDR2 as SMNVEV (reference sequence). The CDR3 is 14 amino acids. V trimming: 5 bases; J trimming: 5 bases; junction bases outside the gene matches: 8.